This passage covers 30 T cell receptor beta chains from one sample sequenced in a study of cytotoxic CD8 clonotypes in ibrutinib-treated CLL. Produced via immunoSEQ multiplex PCR; TCRdb's table is partial and in-frame only. The table includes 150,000 or so clones, about 88% detected once. The sequencing used PBMCs, collected at disease progression, from a patient treated with ibrutinib. The receptor set was obtained from a human donor with chronic lymphocytic leukemia.

This chain uses TRBV29-1 with TRBJ1-1, with D possibly matching TRBD1 (5 bases). The germline V gene encodes CDR1 SQVTM and CDR2 ANQGSEA. Trimming took 3 bases from V and 7 from J, leaving 15 bases between them. This CDR3 has 13 residues. The CDR3 DNA follows: TGCAGCGTTGAGGGGGACCGACGGGATGAAGCTTTCTTT. Protein sequence: CSVEGDRRDEAFF.

The chain joins TRBV6-5 to TRBJ2-7; 9 bases map to TRBD1. V shed 8 bases and J 1 base; nucleotides not matched to a gene: 6. Germline assignment: CDR1 MNHEY and CDR2 SVGAGI. The CDR3 spans 14 residues. The CDR3 protein is CASGGTGLSYEQYF. The DNA for the CDR3 is TGTGCCAGCGGCGGGACAGGGCTATCCTACGAGCAGTACTTC.

The chain couples TRBV25-1 to TRBJ2-2; TRBD1 aligns across 8 bases. The ends lost 7 bases at V and 3 bases at J; junction bases unmatched: 4. The CDR3 has 14 residues. CDR1 and CDR2 from the germline V gene are MGHDK and SYGVNS. CDR3 loop: CASKPGQDTGELFF. CDR3 in DNA: TGTGCCAGCAAACCGGGACAGGACACCGGGGAGCTGTTTTTT. The variable domain in full, with the rest retrieved from reference TRBV25-1 and TRBJ2-2, is EADIYQTPRYLVIGTGKKITLECSQTMGHDKMYWYQQDPGMELHLIHYSYGVNSTEKGDLSSESTVSRIRTEHFPLTLESARPSHTSQYLCASKPGQDTGELFFGEGSRLTVL.

This clone came up many times. V and J are TRBV4-2 and TRBJ1-2; D unresolved. The germline CDR1 and CDR2 sequences are LGHNA and YNFKEQ. CDR3 length equals 14 residues. V was pared by 7 bases and J by 2 bases, with 14 bases between. CDR3 loop: CASTLSGGNYGYTF. The CDR3 DNA is TGTGCCAGCACTTTAAGCGGAGGAAACTATGGCTACACCTTC.

This clone was detected once. The V call is TRBV7-3, the J call TRBJ1-1; D possibly corresponds to TRBD1 (5 bases). The CDR3 spans 14 residues. The V and J ends lost 4 bases and 5 bases respectively, with 14 bases between them. Germline CDR1 reads SGHTA; CDR2 reads FQGTGA. Here the CDR3 DNA reads TGTGCCAGCAGCTCTCCGTTGGAGGGGACTGAAGCTTTCTTT. Amino acids: CASSSPLEGTEAFF.

The V call is TRBV7-6, the J call TRBJ1-2, with D unclear. V dropped 3 bases and J dropped 2 bases, with 10 bases sitting between them. CDR3 length equals 14 residues. Germline V gives CDR1 SGHVS, CDR2 FNYEAQ. CDR3: CASSFPEPNYGYTF. CDR3 in DNA: TGTGCCAGCAGCTTCCCAGAGCCCAACTATGGCTACACCTTC.

The chain combines TRBV6-1 with TRBJ1-1; D not certain. This CDR3 contains 13 residues. Per germline, CDR1 MNHNS and CDR2 SASEGT. The germline V and J ends were trimmed by 3 bases and 10 bases, with 15 bases remaining between them. For the CDR3, the DNA is TGTGCCAGCAGTGATTTTTCCCTAATCGGAGCTTTCTTT. It encodes CASSDFSLIGAFF.

This clone appeared once. This chain links TRBV7-9 with TRBJ1-1, with D tentatively TRBD1 (6 bases). The V gene lost 3 bases and the J gene lost 10 bases, with 18 bases spanning the gap. CDR3 size: 14 residues. Germline V lookup: CDR1 SEHNR, CDR2 FQNEAQ (reference sequence). CDR3: CASSFLRGTAGAFF. The DNA of the CDR3 is TGTGCCAGCAGCTTTCTCAGGGGAACTGCGGGAGCTTTCTTT.

V usage is TRBV9 and J usage is TRBJ2-5, with 7 bases matching TRBD2. The germline V gene encodes CDR1 SGDLS and CDR2 YYNGEE. J lost 0 bases, V lost 4 bases, and 12 bases had no gene match. The CDR3 is 17 amino acids. The DNA of the CDR3 is TGTGCCAGCAGCAGCCGTCCTAGCGGAGGGTACCAAGAGACCCAGTACTTC. Amino acids: CASSSRPSGGYQETQYF. Combining the CDR3 with reference TRBV9 and TRBJ2-5 gives the whole variable domain DSGVTQTPKHLITATGQRVTLRCSPRSGDLSVYWYQQSLDQGLQFLIQYYNGEERAKGNILERFSAQQFPDLHSELNLSSLELGDSALYFCASSSRPSGGYQETQYFGPGTRLLVL.

This clone was seen a handful of times. The V gene is TRBV6-5, the J gene TRBJ1-2, with D perhaps TRBD1 (5 bases). The CDR3 covers 14 residues. Per the germline V gene, CDR1 is MNHEY and CDR2 is SVGAGI. Trimming took off 2 bases at V and 7 bases at J, with 14 bases between the two ends. The CDR3 here is CASSYDPGPRGYTF. DNA for the CDR3: TGTGCCAGCAGTTACGACCCAGGGCCCCGTGGCTACACCTTC.

This sequence joins TRBV7-2 and TRBJ1-2, with 9 bases identical to TRBD1. In germline, CDR1 is SGHTA, CDR2 FQGNSA. The CDR3 totals 15 residues. V lost 4 bases to trimming and J lost 8 bases; unmatched junction nucleotides: 11. CDR3 in amino acids: CASSSGPRQGVGYTF. The CDR3, as DNA: TGTGCCAGCAGCTCCGGCCCCAGACAGGGGGTAGGCTACACCTTC.

The chain carries TRBV5-1 and TRBJ2-3; no definite D call. The CDR3 consists of 11 residues. Germline assignment: CDR1 SGHRS and CDR2 YFSETQ. Trimming cost V 4 bases and J 1 base, with 1 base left between them. The CDR3 protein is CASSRTDTQYF. CDR3 nucleotide sequence: TGCGCCAGCAGCCGCACAGATACGCAGTATTTT.

The J gene is TRBJ2-7, the V gene TRBV7-6; 11 bases line up with TRBD2. The ends lost 5 bases at V and 6 bases at J; junction bases unmatched: 9. The germline V gene encodes CDR1 SGHVS and CDR2 FNYEAQ. This CDR3 comprises 15 residues. CDR3 sequence reads: CASSPITSGSSEQYF. CDR3 nucleotide sequence: TGTGCCAGCAGCCCCATTACTAGCGGGAGTTCCGAGCAGTACTTC.

This clone was observed once. The chain couples TRBV14 to TRBJ2-7, with no clear D. The CDR3 covers 15 residues. V was trimmed by 1 base and J by 2 bases, leaving 12 bases between them. Germline V gene lookup returns CDR1 SGHDN and CDR2 FVKESK. DNA of the CDR3: TGTGCCAGCAGCCAAGTACGGCAGGCCACCTACGAGCAGTACTTC. Translating it yields CASSQVRQATYEQYF.

This chain joins TRBV27 and TRBJ2-1; D gene uncertain. CDR1 is MNHEY, CDR2 SMNVEV, per germline (reference sequence). Between the trimmed V and J ends, which lost 8 bases and 8 bases, there was a span of 10 bases. The CDR3 spans 11 residues. The CDR3 reads CASGYPDEQFF. CDR3 nucleotides: TGTGCCAGCGGGTATCCCGATGAGCAGTTCTTC.

The V gene is TRBV25-1, the J gene TRBJ2-1; D is uncertain. This CDR3 region has 12 residues. V shed 3 bases and J shed 8 bases, with 8 bases lying between them. The germline CDR1 and CDR2 sequences are MGHDK and SYGVNS. CDR3 in DNA: TGTGCCAGCAGTGACAGGTACGATGAGCAGTTCTTC. Amino acids: CASSDRYDEQFF.

The chain joins TRBV5-1 to TRBJ2-1, with D perhaps matching TRBD1 or TRBD2 (5 bases each). The germline V gene has CDR1 SGHRS and CDR2 YFSETQ. This CDR3 contains 13 residues. Trimming pared 1 base from V and 7 bases from J, leaving 9 bases between. Here the CDR3 DNA reads TGCGCCAGCAGCTTGATTGAGGGGAATGAGCAGTTCTTC. It translates to CASSLIEGNEQFF.

The chain links TRBV10-3 to TRBJ2-3; 7 bases line up with TRBD1. Germline V gene data show CDR1 as ENHRY and CDR2 as SYGVKD. This CDR3 is built from 19 residues. The trim removed 7 bases at V and 6 bases at J, leaving 25 bases unmatched. The CDR3 loop is CAIKSDRALPRVRPDTQYF. The CDR3 DNA reads as TGTGCCATCAAATCCGACAGGGCATTGCCCAGGGTTCGTCCGGATACGCAGTATTTT.

The J gene is TRBJ2-7, the V gene TRBV6-5, with 7 bases lining up with TRBD2. V shed 6 bases, J shed 4 bases, and the junction held 9 bases outside the gene matches. CDR1 is MNHEY, CDR2 SVGAGI, per germline. The CDR3 has 14 amino acids. CDR3 coding DNA: TGTGCCAGCAGCACCGGACTAGTCCCATACGAGCAGTACTTC. This gives the protein CASSTGLVPYEQYF.

This clone was seen only a few times. This chain connects TRBV7-3 to TRBJ1-1; D call uncertain. CDR1 and CDR2 (germline): SGHTA, FQGTGA. Between the trimmed V and J ends, which lost 2 bases and 5 bases, there was a span of 12 bases. This CDR3 comprises 14 residues. CDR3 sequence reads: CASSLSVVITEAFF. In nucleotides, the CDR3 is TGTGCCAGCAGCTTATCCGTCGTTATAACTGAAGCTTTCTTT. Full variable domain (remainder filled in from reference TRBV7-3 and TRBJ1-1): GAGVSQTPSNKVTEKGKYVELRCDPISGHTALYWYRQSLGQGPEFLIYFQGTGAADDSGLPNDRFFAVRPEGSVSTLKIQRTERGDSAVYLCASSLSVVITEAFFGQGTRLTVV.

J is TRBJ2-7 and V is TRBV5-8; D gene unclear. There are 17 residues in the CDR3. V was pared by 2 bases and J by 2 bases, with 20 bases between. Germline CDR1 reads SGHTS; CDR2 reads YDEGEE. The CDR3 coding sequence is TGTGCCAGCAGCTTAGGCAGGCGAAACTGGGCACCCTACGAGCAGTACTTC. Translated: CASSLGRRNWAPYEQYF.

The chain is built from TRBV7-3 and TRBJ2-2; 7 bases are shared with TRBD1. With V trimmed by 5 bases and J by 5 bases, 8 bases remained unmatched. The germline V gene encodes CDR1 SGHTA and CDR2 FQGTGA. The CDR3 runs to 15 residues. The CDR3 reads CASSQWDSPTGELFF. In DNA form, the CDR3 reads TGTGCCAGCAGCCAATGGGACAGCCCAACCGGGGAGCTGTTTTTT.

This chain joins TRBV4-1 and TRBJ2-7, with TRBD1 identical over 7 bases. The CDR3 is 17 amino acids. Germline V gives CDR1 MGHRA, CDR2 YSYEKL. V shed 0 bases and J 5 bases; nucleotides not matched to a gene: 13. Written as DNA, the CDR3 is TGCGCCAGCAGCCAAGAAAGGGGCCGACAGGGATTAGACGAGCAGTACTTC. This encodes CASSQERGRQGLDEQYF.

This clone appeared a single time. The V and J genes are TRBV9 and TRBJ2-7; 8 nucleotides line up with TRBD1. The V gene end was trimmed by 3 bases and the J gene end by 7 bases; junction bases not matched to a gene: 9. The CDR3 spans 14 residues. Looked up from germline, CDR1 is SGDLS and CDR2 is YYNGEE. CDR3 sequence (DNA): TGTGCCAGCAGCGGATGGACAGGGCAAGGGGAGCAGTACTTC. It is translated as CASSGWTGQGEQYF. Variable domain in full (rest from reference TRBV9 and TRBJ2-7): DSGVTQTPKHLITATGQRVTLRCSPRSGDLSVYWYQQSLDQGLQFLIQYYNGEERAKGNILERFSAQQFPDLHSELNLSSLELGDSALYFCASSGWTGQGEQYFGPGTRLTVT.

The table lists this clone with a count of one. V gene TRBV6-1 combines with J gene TRBJ2-1; D may be TRBD2 (8 bases). The V gene lost 6 bases and the J gene lost 6 bases, with 12 bases spanning the gap. The CDR3 consists of 13 residues. Looked up from germline, CDR1 is MNHNS and CDR2 is SASEGT. CDR3: CASSGRGLNEQFF. The CDR3 nucleotides are TGTGCCAGCAGCGGGAGGGGGCTCAATGAGCAGTTCTTC.

This CDR3 is CAWRTVASGYTF. The CDR3 DNA reads TGTGCCTGGAGAACAGTTGCAAGTGGCTACACCTTC. V usage is TRBV30 and J usage is TRBJ1-2; D uncertain. The CDR3 consists of 12 residues. V shed 3 bases and J shed 7 bases, with 12 bases lying between them. Per germline, CDR1 GTSNPN and CDR2 SVGIG (reference sequence).

This chain connects TRBV6-5 to TRBJ1-5; 8 nucleotides match TRBD1. This CDR3 comprises 15 residues. Germline loops: CDR1 MNHEY, CDR2 SVGAGI. V lost 0 bases to trimming and J lost 5 bases; unmatched junction nucleotides: 3. The chain's CDR3 is CASSYSPGGHQPQHF. The CDR3, as DNA: TGTGCCAGCAGTTACTCGCCAGGGGGCCATCAGCCCCAGCATTTT.

The CDR3 region has the DNA TGTGCCAGCAGTTTTCGGAAATCGGGACAGGGGATGTACGAGCAGTACTTC. Translation gives CASSFRKSGQGMYEQYF. The rearrangement joins TRBV28 to TRBJ2-7, with 10 bases identical to TRBD1. This CDR3 comprises 17 residues. Germline V gene data show CDR1 as MDHEN and CDR2 as SYDVKM. Trimming took 3 bases from V and 4 from J; bases not matched to a gene: 12.

CDR3 region: CASSLTGVPGETQYF. CDR3 in DNA: TGTGCCAGCAGCTTGACAGGGGTTCCGGGGGAGACCCAGTACTTC. The chain employs TRBV7-9 and TRBJ2-5, with 8 positions matching TRBD1. This CDR3 is built from 15 residues. CDR1 is SEHNR, CDR2 FQNEAQ, per germline (reference sequence). The junction had 8 bases not matched to a gene; V was cut back by 3 bases and J by 5 bases.

The gene calls are TRBV5-1 and TRBJ2-7; TRBD2 agrees at 11 bases. CDR1 and CDR2 (germline): SGHRS, YFSETQ. With 2 bases clipped from V and 2 bases from J, the junction kept 9 bases outside the gene matches. The CDR3 runs 17 residues. The CDR3 region has the DNA TGCGCCAGCAGCTTTAGTCTAGCGGGAGGCGGGACCTACGAGCAGTACTTC. Amino acid sequence: CASSFSLAGGGTYEQYF.